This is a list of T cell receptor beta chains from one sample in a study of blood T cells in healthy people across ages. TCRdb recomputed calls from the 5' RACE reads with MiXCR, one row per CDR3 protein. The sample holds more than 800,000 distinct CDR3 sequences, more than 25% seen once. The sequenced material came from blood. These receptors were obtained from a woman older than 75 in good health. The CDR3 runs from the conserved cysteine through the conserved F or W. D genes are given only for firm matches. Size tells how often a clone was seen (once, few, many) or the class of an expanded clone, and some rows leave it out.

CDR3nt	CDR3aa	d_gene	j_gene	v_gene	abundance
TGTGCCAGCAGCAAAGAATACCCCGGGCGGCGCACAGATACGCAGTATTTT	CASSKEYPGRRTDTQYF	NA	TRBJ2-3	TRBV21-1	many
TGTGCCAGCAGCTTAGATGGTTTTGGCTACACCTTC	CASSLDGFGYTF	NA	TRBJ1-2	TRBV11-2	once
TGTGCCACCAGTGATTTAGGAGGAGGGGGCCTCAGAGAGACCCAGTACTTC	CATSDLGGGGLRETQYF	NA	TRBJ2-5	TRBV24-1	many
TGTGCCAGCAGTTACACGAGGAAACCAGTCCGAACGGCCCAGTACTTC	CASSYTRKPVRTAQYF	NA	TRBJ2-5	TRBV6-5	NA
TGTGCCAGCAGCCGCCGACAGGAGGGTTCACCCCTCCACTTT	CASSRRQEGSPLHF	NA	TRBJ1-6	TRBV6-6	NA
TGCGCCAGCAGTGTAGGACAGGGTATTCCTGAAGCTTTCTTT	CASSVGQGIPEAFF	TRBD1	TRBJ1-1	TRBV10-2	NA
TGTGCCAGCAGCCCGGGACTAGCGCATTACGAGCAGTACTTC	CASSPGLAHYEQYF	TRBD2	TRBJ2-7	TRBV6-2/TRBV6-3	few
TGTGCCATCAGTGAGGCGGGGGGTAGCACTGAAGCTTTCTTT	CAISEAGGSTEAFF	NA	TRBJ1-1	TRBV10-3	NA
TGCGCCAGCAGCCAAGGGGTGTGGGAGCATGAGCAGTTCTTC	CASSQGVWEHEQFF	NA	TRBJ2-1	TRBV4-1	many
TGTGCCAGCAGTTACACTTCCGGGACAGGTGGCGAAAAACTGTTTTTT	CASSYTSGTGGEKLFF	TRBD1	TRBJ1-4	TRBV27	few
TGTGCCTGGAGTGTCTCAGGGCGGACTGAAGCTTTCTTT	CAWSVSGRTEAFF	NA	TRBJ1-1	TRBV30	NA
TGTGCCAGCAGCCAAGATCTGGAGCTATACTACGAGCAGTACTTC	CASSQDLELYYEQYF	NA	TRBJ2-7	TRBV4-2	once
TGTGCCAGCAGCTTAGCGACAGGGGTCACAGATACGCAGTATTTT	CASSLATGVTDTQYF	TRBD1	TRBJ2-3	TRBV7-9	many
TGCGCCAGCAGCCAAGACTCACAGGGGGCATATGGCTACACCTTC	CASSQDSQGAYGYTF	TRBD1	TRBJ1-2	TRBV4-1	many
TGTGCCAGCAGTGAATTGGAGGGGGGGCTCTCCGAGCAGTACTTC	CASSELEGGLSEQYF	NA	TRBJ2-7	TRBV6-1	few
TGCGCCAGCAGCACCTCCCCGACAGGACCCTCCTACGAGCAGTACTTC	CASSTSPTGPSYEQYF	NA	TRBJ2-7	TRBV5-1	NA
TGTGCCAGCAGCCGGGACAGCACCTGCGAGCAGTACTTC	CASSRDSTCEQYF	TRBD1	TRBJ2-7	TRBV6-2/TRBV6-3	NA
TGTGCCAGCAGCTTAGACCGGGGGGGGCTTTATCCGCAGTATTTT	CASSLDRGGLYPQYF	TRBD2	TRBJ2-3	TRBV7-2	many
TGTGCCAGCAGTTACTCGGTAGGGCTGGGAGGGAATGAGCAGTTCTTC	CASSYSVGLGGNEQFF	TRBD2	TRBJ2-1	TRBV6-2/TRBV6-3	many
TGTGCCAGTACCAGGACAGGGGTGGATGAGCAGTTCTTC	CASTRTGVDEQFF	TRBD1	TRBJ2-1	TRBV19	NA
TGTGCCAGCAGCCAAGGTTGGCAGGCGAACTATTACAATGAGCAGTTCTTC	CASSQGWQANYYNEQFF	NA	TRBJ2-1	TRBV3-1	many
TGTGCCAGCAGCCCCTCAAGGGAGGGGGGCAATCAGCCCCAGCATTTT	CASSPSREGGNQPQHF	NA	TRBJ1-5	TRBV28	few
TGTACCAGCAGCTACAGGGTAGGGTCCGAGCAGTACTTC	CTSSYRVGSEQYF	NA	TRBJ2-7	TRBV6-1	NA
TGCAGCGCCAACACTCCGGGACAGGGGTTCCACGAGCAGTACTTC	CSANTPGQGFHEQYF	TRBD1	TRBJ2-7	TRBV29-1	once
TGCAGTGCCGTACTAGCGGCCAAACATGAGCAGTTCTTC	CSAVLAAKHEQFF	TRBD2	TRBJ2-1	TRBV20-1	few
TGTGCCAGCAGTGAGGGCACGGGAAGCACCGGGGAGCTGTTTTTT	CASSEGTGSTGELFF	NA	TRBJ2-2	TRBV2	NA
TGTGCCAGCCAGTCGGGTTCGCCAGTTCATAATCAGCCCCAGCATTTT	CASQSGSPVHNQPQHF	NA	TRBJ1-5	TRBV27	NA
TGTGCCAGCAGGCCCACAGGGGTCCACGAGCAGTACTTC	CASRPTGVHEQYF	TRBD1	TRBJ2-7	TRBV12-3/TRBV12-4	many
TGTGCCAGCAGTGTCCCCCCGGGGGGACTAGCGGGAGGCGCGTATACGCAGTATTTT	CASSVPPGGLAGGAYTQYF	TRBD2	TRBJ2-3	TRBV6-1	many
TGTGCCAGCAGCTTAGTTGCGGGGCAATACTACAATGAGCAGTTCTTC	CASSLVAGQYYNEQFF	NA	TRBJ2-1	TRBV11-2	many
TGTGCCAGCAGAGGGAGTTTGGTAGCGGGGGCATCCCAAGAGACCCAGTACTTC	CASRGSLVAGASQETQYF	TRBD2	TRBJ2-5	TRBV7-2	NA
TGCAGCTATAGGACAGGGGGCCCCGAGCAGTACTTC	CSYRTGGPEQYF	TRBD1	TRBJ2-7	TRBV29-1	many
TGTGCCAGCAGCCAAGTTGCTAGTTGGACCCCAAATGGCTACACCTTC	CASSQVASWTPNGYTF	NA	TRBJ1-2	TRBV3-1	many
TGTGCCAGCAGTTTAATCGGACAGGGGTATGGCTACACCTTC	CASSLIGQGYGYTF	TRBD1	TRBJ1-2	TRBV12-3/TRBV12-4	many
TGCGCCAGCAGCTCTTTGGACAGGGGGGGCGGCTACACCTTC	CASSSLDRGGGYTF	TRBD1	TRBJ1-2	TRBV5-1	many
TGTGCCAGCAGCTTTGAGATAGGGGGGATTCAGTACTTC	CASSFEIGGIQYF	NA	TRBJ2-4	TRBV7-2	many
TGCGCCAGCAGCTGGGGGCAGCGGGGGGGTGGTGAGCAGTTCTTC	CASSWGQRGGGEQFF	TRBD2	TRBJ2-1	TRBV5-1	many
TGTGCCAGCACTAAGACTTCCTACGAGCAGTACTTC	CASTKTSYEQYF	NA	TRBJ2-7	TRBV2	many
TGTGCCAGCAGTTCGCCCTTCCGGGGAAGTAGTGGAAGCGCAGATACGCAGTATTTT	CASSSPFRGSSGSADTQYF	NA	TRBJ2-3	TRBV28	NA
TGTGCCAGCAGTTACAATTATCGCGGGGGGAGCGCTTTCTTT	CASSYNYRGGSAFF	NA	TRBJ1-1	TRBV6-2/TRBV6-3	NA
TGTGCCAGCTCAACGGGCAGGGGTGTCGGAAAACTGTTTTTT	CASSTGRGVGKLFF	NA	TRBJ1-4	TRBV25-1	few
TGTGCCAGCAGTTGGACTAGCGGGGGGGCCGGGTCAGATACGCAGTATTTT	CASSWTSGGAGSDTQYF	TRBD2	TRBJ2-3	TRBV27	few
TGTGTCATCAGTGGAGCTCAGGGGGATCAGACCCAGTACTTC	CVISGAQGDQTQYF	TRBD1	TRBJ2-5	TRBV10-3	NA
TGCAGTGCTAGTCCGGGACAGCTTGGGAACTATGGCTACACCTTC	CSASPGQLGNYGYTF	TRBD1	TRBJ1-2	TRBV20-1	NA
TGTGCCAGCAGCGTGGACAGGGGGAATGAGCAGTTCTTC	CASSVDRGNEQFF	TRBD1	TRBJ2-1	TRBV5-6	many
TGTGCCAGCAGCTTAGTTGGGGGGCGCTCAGATACGCAGTATTTT	CASSLVGGRSDTQYF	NA	TRBJ2-3	TRBV7-7	few
TGTGCCAGCAGGCGCCCGGGGGCCGGCACAGATACGCAGTATTTT	CASRRPGAGTDTQYF	NA	TRBJ2-3	TRBV7-2	many
TGTGCCAGCAGACAACAGGGGGCGCAAGAGACCCAGTACTTC	CASRQQGAQETQYF	TRBD1	TRBJ2-5	TRBV7-2	many
TGTGCCGCTACCATGGGGACAGGGACAGATACGCGGTATTTT	CAATMGTGTDTRYF	TRBD1	TRBJ2-3	TRBV6-1	NA
TGTGCCAGCAGCCAGATTACCGCCCCTCGGGCCCAGTACTTC	CASSQITAPRAQYF	NA	TRBJ2-5	TRBV3-1	few
TGTGCCAGCAGAGGGGGAGGGCGTTTCACTGAAGCTTTCTTT	CASRGGGRFTEAFF	NA	TRBJ1-1	TRBV7-2	many
TGTGCCAGCAGGGGGATTAGCGGGGGGGCTTCGGAGCAGTTCTTC	CASRGISGGASEQFF	TRBD2	TRBJ2-1	TRBV7-2	many
TGCAGTGCTAGGGCGACAGAGGTTGACAATCAGCCCCAGCATTTT	CSARATEVDNQPQHF	NA	TRBJ1-5	TRBV20-1	NA
TGCAGTGCTAGAGATTCCCCCGAAACGACCCGGGCCCCTTACGAGCAGTACTTC	CSARDSPETTRAPYEQYF	NA	TRBJ2-7	TRBV20-1	many